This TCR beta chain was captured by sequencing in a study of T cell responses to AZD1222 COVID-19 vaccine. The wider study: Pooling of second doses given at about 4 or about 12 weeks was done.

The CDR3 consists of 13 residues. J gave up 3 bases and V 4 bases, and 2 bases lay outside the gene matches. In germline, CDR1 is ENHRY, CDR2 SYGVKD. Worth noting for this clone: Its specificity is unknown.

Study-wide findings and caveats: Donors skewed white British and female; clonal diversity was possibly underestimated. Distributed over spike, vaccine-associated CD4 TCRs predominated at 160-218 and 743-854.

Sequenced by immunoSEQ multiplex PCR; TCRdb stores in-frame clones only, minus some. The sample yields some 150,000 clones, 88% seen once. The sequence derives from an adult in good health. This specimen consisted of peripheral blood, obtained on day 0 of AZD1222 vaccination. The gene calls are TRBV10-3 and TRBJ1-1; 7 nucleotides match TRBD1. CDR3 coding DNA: TGTGCCATCAGTGTCACAGGGGACACTGAAGCTTTCTTT. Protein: CAISVTGDTEAFF.